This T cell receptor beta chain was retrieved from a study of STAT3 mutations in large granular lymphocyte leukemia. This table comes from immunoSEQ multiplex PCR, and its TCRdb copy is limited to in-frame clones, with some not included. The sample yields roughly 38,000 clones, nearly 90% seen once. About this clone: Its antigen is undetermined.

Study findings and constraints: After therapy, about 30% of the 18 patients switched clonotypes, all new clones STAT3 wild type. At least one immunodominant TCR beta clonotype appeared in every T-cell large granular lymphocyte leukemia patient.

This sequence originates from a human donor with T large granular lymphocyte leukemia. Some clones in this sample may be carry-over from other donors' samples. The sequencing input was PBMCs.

The CDR3 sequence is CASRQGSYNEQFF. The CDR3, as DNA: TGTGCCAGCAGACAGGGATCCTACAATGAGCAGTTCTTC. The rearrangement links TRBV6-5 to TRBJ2-1; weak D call: TRBD1 (6 bases). Trimming took off 6 bases at V and 1 base at J, with 7 bases between the two ends. The CDR3 totals 13 residues. The germline V gene encodes CDR1 MNHEY and CDR2 SVGAGI.